Below, one TCR beta chain is given with its context. Antigen unknown. The record originates from a study of radiotherapy plus CTLA-4 blockade in lung cancer. Whole-study results and caveats: With interferon-beta, early dynamics of blood T cell clones were reported to best predict response.

The length of the CDR3 is 14 residues. V was cut by 1 base and J by 5 bases, with 12 bases left in between. The germline CDR1 and CDR2 sequences are SGHVS and FQNEAQ. The assay was immunoSEQ multiplex PCR, and TCRdb's table has in-frame clones only and misses some. The sample lists 45,000 to 55,000 clones, 65% to 90% seen once, with around a sixth in the top ten. This rearrangement joins TRBV7-8 to TRBJ2-7; weak D call: TRBD2 (6 bases). The sequenced sample was peripheral blood, obtained from a patient treated with radiotherapy plus ipilimumab. This clonotype was sampled from a human donor with non-small cell lung cancer that progressed on radiotherapy plus ipilimumab. Some clones in this sample may be carry-over from other donors' samples. The DNA for the CDR3 is TGTGCCAGCAGCTTAGGATTAAGACTAGACGAGCAGTACTTC. Translating it yields CASSLGLRLDEQYF. The full variable domain, rest sourced from reference TRBV7-8 and TRBJ2-7, is GAGVSQSPRYKVAKRGQDVALRCDPISGHVSLFWYQQALGQGPEFLTYFQNEAQLDKSGLPSDRFFAERPEGSVSTLKIQRTQQEDSAVYLCASSLGLRLDEQYFGPGTRLTVT.